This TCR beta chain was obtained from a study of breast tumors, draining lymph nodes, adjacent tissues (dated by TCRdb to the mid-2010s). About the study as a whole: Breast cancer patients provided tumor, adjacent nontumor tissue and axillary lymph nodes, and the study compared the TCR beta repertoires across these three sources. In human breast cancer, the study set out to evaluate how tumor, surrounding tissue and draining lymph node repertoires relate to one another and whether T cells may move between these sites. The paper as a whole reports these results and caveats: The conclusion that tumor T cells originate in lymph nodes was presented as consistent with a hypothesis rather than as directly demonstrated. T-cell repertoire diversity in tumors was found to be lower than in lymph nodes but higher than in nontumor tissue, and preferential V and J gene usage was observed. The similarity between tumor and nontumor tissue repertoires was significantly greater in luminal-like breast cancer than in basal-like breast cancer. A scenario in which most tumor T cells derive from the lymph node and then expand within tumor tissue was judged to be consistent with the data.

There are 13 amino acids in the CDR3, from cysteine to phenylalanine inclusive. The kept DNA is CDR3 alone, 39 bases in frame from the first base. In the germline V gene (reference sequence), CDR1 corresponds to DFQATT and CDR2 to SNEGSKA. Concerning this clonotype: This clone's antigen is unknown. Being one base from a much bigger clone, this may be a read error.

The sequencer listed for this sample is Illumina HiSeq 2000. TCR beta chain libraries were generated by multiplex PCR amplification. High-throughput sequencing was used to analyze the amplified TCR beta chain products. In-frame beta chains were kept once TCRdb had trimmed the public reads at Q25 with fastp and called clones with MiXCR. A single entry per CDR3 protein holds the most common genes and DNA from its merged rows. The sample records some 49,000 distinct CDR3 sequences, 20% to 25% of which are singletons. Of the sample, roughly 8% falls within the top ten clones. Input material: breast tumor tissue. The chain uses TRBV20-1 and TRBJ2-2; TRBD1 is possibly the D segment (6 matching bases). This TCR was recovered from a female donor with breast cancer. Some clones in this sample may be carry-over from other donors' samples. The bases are TGCAGTGCTAGAGATCTGGGGGCCGGGGAGCTGCTTTTT. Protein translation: CSARDLGAGELLF.